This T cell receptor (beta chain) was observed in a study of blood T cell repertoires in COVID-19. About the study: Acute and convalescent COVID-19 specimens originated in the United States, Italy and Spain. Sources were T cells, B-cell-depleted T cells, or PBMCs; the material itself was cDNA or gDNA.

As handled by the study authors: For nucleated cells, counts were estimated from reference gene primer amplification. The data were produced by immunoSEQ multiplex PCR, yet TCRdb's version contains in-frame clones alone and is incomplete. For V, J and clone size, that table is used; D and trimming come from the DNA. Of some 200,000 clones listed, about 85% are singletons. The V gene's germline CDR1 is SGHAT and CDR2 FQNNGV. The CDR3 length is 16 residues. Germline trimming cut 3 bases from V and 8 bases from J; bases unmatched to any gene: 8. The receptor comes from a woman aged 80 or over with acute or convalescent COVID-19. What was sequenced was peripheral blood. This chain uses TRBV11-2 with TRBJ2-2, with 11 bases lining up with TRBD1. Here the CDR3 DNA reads TGTGCCAGCAGCTTCGGGACAGGGGGGCGCGTAGGGGAGCTGTTTTTT. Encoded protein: CASSFGTGGRVGELFF. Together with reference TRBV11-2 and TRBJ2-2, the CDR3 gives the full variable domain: EAGVAQSPRYKIIEKRQSVAFWCNPISGHATLYWYQQILGQGPKLLIQFQNNGVVDDSQLPKDRFSAERLKGVDSTLKIQPAKLEDSAVYLCASSFGTGGRVGELFFGEGSRLTVL.